The sequence of this T cell receptor (beta chain) was determined in a study of cytomegalovirus exposure and HLA in healthy donors. The protocol was immunoSEQ multiplex PCR, while the TCRdb copy is restricted to in-frame clones and leaves out a portion. The sample shows approximately 53,000 clones, around 94% of them seen only once. Whole-study findings and limits: Altogether, 164 TCR beta chains were recorded as cytomegalovirus-associated. There were a few CMV-associated chains whose specificity for CMV antigens was confirmed in vitro.

The V and J ends lost 1 base and 4 bases respectively, with 10 bases between them. Germline V lookup: CDR1 MNHNS, CDR2 SASEGT. The CDR3 extends over 14 amino acids. Details on this clone: Its antigen is not known.

The receptor's source is a man aged 18 to 29 in good health and CMV-seronegative. The sample consisted of PBMCs. The chain has TRBV6-1 and TRBJ2-5; D gene uncertain. The chain's CDR3 is CASSEVRRLETQYF. CDR3 coding DNA: TGTGCCAGCAGTGAAGTTCGCAGGTTAGAGACCCAGTACTTC.